The following is a TCR beta chain sequence with its context. Profiling relied on immunoSEQ multiplex PCR, and the TCRdb table lists in-frame clones only, not all of them. The sample holds fewer than 85,000 clones; around 83% are singletons and the top ten take 6.5% to 7.5%. The data stem from a study of OX40 agonist ivuxolimab in advanced cancers. For the study at large: Having had anti-PD-1, anti-PD-L1 or anti-CTLA-4 therapy before was allowed, and approximately 40% had some.

With 4 bases removed from V and 5 bases from J, the gap between germline ends came to 8 bases. Per germline, CDR1 SGHRS and CDR2 YFSETQ. CDR3 length: 12 residues. The chain links TRBV5-1 to TRBJ2-3, with D unclear. The starting material was CD4+ or CD8+ T cells sorted from blood, obtained in a trial of the OX40 agonist ivuxolimab. The TCR comes from an adult with an advanced solid tumor such as melanoma, head and neck, liver or kidney cancer. Here the CDR3 DNA reads TGCGCCAGCAGCGAGACCAAAGATACGCAGTATTTT. It encodes CASSETKDTQYF.